This T cell receptor beta chain was recovered during a study of T cells in Graves' hyperthyroidism and ophthalmopathy. For the study at large: The authors collected peripheral blood at initial diagnosis, before any treatment. Study results and caveats: Most thyroid clonotypes that were expanded above 0.001 also turned up in blood.

Amplification of TCR beta CDR3 regions was performed using RNA transcripts as template. HTBI primers were employed in a first-round RT-PCR of the TCR CDR3. MiXCR, applied by TCRdb to the multiplex PCR reads, yields one record per CDR3 protein. This sample has 560,000 or so distinct CDR3 sequences, with roughly 21% found just once. Comments on this clonotype: Its antigen is not identified.

V was clipped by 5 bases and J by 6 bases; unmatched bases: 10. Germline-derived CDR1 and CDR2 are SGHNT and YYREEE (reference sequence). The CDR3 has 14 amino acids. A NOSPECS grade of at least 4, a Clinical Activity Score of at least 3 and duration under 3 months were recorded in ophthalmopathy patients. The diagnoses drew upon clinical symptoms, serum thyroxine and TRAb, thyroid ultrasound and orbital computed tomography. The genes are TRBV5-4 and TRBJ1-2, with 7 nucleotides matching TRBD1. Material: blood. This TCR was recovered from a man aged 40-49 years with Graves' ophthalmopathy. The CDR3 DNA sequence: TGTGCCAGCAGGCAAGAAAGGGGGCTCGATGGCTACACCTTC. Residues: CASRQERGLDGYTF.